This T cell receptor beta chain was profiled in a study of CD4 T cells in relation to SARS-CoV-2 and coronaviruses. Overall study results and limits: Approximately 65% of donors had memory CD4+ clonotypes crossrecognizing SARS-CoV-2 and common cold coronavirus spike.

The unexposed donors gave CD4+ T cells in about 2010-2019, prior to COVID-19. The cells were cultured for about ten days before CD4+ T cells were isolated. Details on this clone: What it recognizes is unknown.

Method: immunoSEQ multiplex PCR; TCRdb's copy keeps in-frame clones and lacks some. Of roughly 15,000 clones listed, 79% are singletons. The CDR3 totals 16 residues. The V gene's germline CDR1 is LNHDA and CDR2 SQIVND (reference sequence). Trimming took 3 bases from V and 0 from J, leaving 12 bases between them. The sequence came from a human donor in good health. The sample taken for sequencing was CD4+ T cells from PBMCs, cultured in vitro. The chain carries TRBV19 and TRBJ1-3, with D possibly being TRBD1 (6 bases). This chain's CDR3 is CASSMQGRDSGNTIYF. The CDR3 DNA follows: TGTGCCAGTAGTATGCAGGGGAGAGACTCTGGAAACACCATATATTTT.